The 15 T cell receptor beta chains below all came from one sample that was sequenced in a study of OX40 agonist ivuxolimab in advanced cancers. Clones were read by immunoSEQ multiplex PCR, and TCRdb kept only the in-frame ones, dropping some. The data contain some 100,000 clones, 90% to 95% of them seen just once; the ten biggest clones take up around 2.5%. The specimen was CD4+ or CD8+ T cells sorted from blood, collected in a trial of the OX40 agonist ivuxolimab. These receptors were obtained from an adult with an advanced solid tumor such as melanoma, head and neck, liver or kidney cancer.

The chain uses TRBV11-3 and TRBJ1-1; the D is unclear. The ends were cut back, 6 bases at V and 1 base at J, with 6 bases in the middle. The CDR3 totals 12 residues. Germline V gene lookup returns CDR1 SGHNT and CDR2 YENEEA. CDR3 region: CASSAGNTEAFF. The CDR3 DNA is TGTGCCAGCAGTGCCGGGAACACTGAAGCTTTCTTT.

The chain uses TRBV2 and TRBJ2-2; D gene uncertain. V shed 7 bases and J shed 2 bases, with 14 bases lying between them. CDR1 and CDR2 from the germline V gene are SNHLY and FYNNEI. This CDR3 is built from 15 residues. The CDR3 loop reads CASIPVHLNTGELFF. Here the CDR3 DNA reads TGTGCCAGCATTCCAGTCCACCTTAACACCGGGGAGCTGTTTTTT.

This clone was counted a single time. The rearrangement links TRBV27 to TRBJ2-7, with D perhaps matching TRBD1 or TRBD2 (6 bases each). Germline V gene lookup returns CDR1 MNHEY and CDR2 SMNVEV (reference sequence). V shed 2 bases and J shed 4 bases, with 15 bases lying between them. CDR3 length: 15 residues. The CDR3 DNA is TGTGCCAGCAGTTTAAGGGGGACTGGTGAATACGAGCAGTACTTC. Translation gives CASSLRGTGEYEQYF.

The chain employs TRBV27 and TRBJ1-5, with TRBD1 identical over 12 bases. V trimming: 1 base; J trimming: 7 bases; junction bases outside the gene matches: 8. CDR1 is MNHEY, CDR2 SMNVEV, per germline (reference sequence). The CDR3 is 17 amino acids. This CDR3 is CASSLFGTGGADQPQHF. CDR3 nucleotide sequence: TGTGCCAGCAGTTTATTTGGGACAGGGGGCGCAGACCAGCCCCAGCATTTT.

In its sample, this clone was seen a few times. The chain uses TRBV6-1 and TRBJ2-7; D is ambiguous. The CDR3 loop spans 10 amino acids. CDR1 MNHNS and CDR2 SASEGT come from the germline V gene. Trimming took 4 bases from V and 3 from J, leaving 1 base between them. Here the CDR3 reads CASSGYEQYF. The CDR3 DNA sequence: TGTGCCAGCAGTGGCTACGAGCAGTACTTC.

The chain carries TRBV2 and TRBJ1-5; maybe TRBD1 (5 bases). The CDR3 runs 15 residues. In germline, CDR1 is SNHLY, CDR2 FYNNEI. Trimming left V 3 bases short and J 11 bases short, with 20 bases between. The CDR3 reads CASSDKGGQGTAQHF. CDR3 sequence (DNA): TGTGCCAGCAGTGATAAAGGCGGGCAGGGAACAGCCCAGCATTTT.

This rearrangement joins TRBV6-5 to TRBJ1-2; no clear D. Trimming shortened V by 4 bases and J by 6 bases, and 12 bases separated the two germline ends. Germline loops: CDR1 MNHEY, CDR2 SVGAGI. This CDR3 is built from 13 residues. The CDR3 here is CASSFPGAHGYTF. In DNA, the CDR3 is TGTGCCAGCAGTTTCCCGGGTGCGCATGGCTACACCTTC.

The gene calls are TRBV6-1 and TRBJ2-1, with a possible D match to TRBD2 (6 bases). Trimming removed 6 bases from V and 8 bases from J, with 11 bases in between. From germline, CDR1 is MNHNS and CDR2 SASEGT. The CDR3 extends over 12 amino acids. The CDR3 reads CASRGEAYEQFF. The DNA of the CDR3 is TGTGCCAGCAGGGGGGAGGCCTATGAGCAGTTCTTC.

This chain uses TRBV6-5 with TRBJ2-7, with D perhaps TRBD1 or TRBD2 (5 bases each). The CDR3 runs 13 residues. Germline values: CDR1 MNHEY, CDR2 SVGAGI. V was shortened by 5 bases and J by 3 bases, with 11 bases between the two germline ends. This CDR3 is CASSPGTRYEQYF. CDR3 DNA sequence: TGTGCCAGCAGTCCCGGGACCCGCTACGAGCAGTACTTC.

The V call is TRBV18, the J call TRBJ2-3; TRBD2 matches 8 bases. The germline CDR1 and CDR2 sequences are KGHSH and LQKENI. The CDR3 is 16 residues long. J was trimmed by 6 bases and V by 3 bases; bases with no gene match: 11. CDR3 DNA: TGTGCCAGCTCACCCCCGGGACTAGACGTCCTGGATACGCAGTATTTT. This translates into CASSPPGLDVLDTQYF.

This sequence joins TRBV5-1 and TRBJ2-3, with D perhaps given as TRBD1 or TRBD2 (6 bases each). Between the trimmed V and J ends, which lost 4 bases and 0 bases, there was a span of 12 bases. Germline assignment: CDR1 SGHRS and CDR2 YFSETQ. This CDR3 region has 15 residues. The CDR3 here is CASSGGTRSTDTQYF. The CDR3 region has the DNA TGCGCCAGCAGCGGCGGGACAAGGAGCACAGATACGCAGTATTTT.

This chain's CDR3 is CASSLWGTGPQETQYF. CDR3 in DNA: TGTGCCAGCAGCTTATGGGGGACAGGGCCCCAAGAGACCCAGTACTTC. This chain uses TRBV11-2 with TRBJ2-5, with 9 positions matching TRBD1. The junction had 5 bases not matched to a gene; V was cut back by 2 bases and J by 1 base. Germline V gives CDR1 SGHAT, CDR2 FQNNGV. There are 16 residues in the CDR3.

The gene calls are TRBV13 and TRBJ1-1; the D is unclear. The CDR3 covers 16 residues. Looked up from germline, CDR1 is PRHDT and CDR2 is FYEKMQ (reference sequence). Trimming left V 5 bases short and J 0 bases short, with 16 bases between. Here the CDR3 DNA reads TGTGCCAGCAGCCCTAGCGTGGGTAATATGAACACTGAAGCTTTCTTT. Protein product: CASSPSVGNMNTEAFF.

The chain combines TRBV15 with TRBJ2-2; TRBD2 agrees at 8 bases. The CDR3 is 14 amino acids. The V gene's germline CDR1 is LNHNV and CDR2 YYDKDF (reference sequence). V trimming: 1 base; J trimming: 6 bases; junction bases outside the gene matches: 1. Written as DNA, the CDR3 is TGTGCCACCAGCAGAGCGACTAGCGCCGGGGAGCTGTTTTTT. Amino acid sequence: CATSRATSAGELFF.

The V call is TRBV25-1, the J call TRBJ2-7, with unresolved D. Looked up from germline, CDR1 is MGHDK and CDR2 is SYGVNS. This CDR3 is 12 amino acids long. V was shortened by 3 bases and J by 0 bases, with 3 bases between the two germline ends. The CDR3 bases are TGTGCCAGCAGTGACTACTCCTACGAGCAGTACTTC. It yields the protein CASSDYSYEQYF.